One sample yielded the 12 T cell receptor beta chains listed below, sequenced in a study of response to subunit inactivated influenza vaccine. TCRdb redid the calling of the RT-PCR reads with MiXCR, one entry per CDR3 protein. Found here are about 580,000 distinct CDR3 sequences, 14% of them singletons; the top ten hold approximately 12%. Material: PBMCs from blood, obtained roughly 12 days after vaccination. The origin of the receptors is a man aged 45-65 years who received an inactivated influenza vaccine.

This sequence joins TRBV12-3 or TRBV12-4 and TRBJ2-7, with a possible D match to TRBD1 (5 bases). The CDR3 sequence is 10 residues long. V lost 5 bases to trimming and J lost 7 bases, with 6 bases between them. The CDR3 nucleotides read TGTGCCAGCAGTGGACAAGAGCAGTACTTC. Translating gives CASSGQEQYF.

This clonotype was recorded many times. The chain has TRBV24-1 and TRBJ1-5; D gene unclear. The germline V gene encodes CDR1 KGHDR and CDR2 SFDVKD. The CDR3 has 14 amino acids. V was trimmed by 4 bases and J by 2 bases, leaving 8 bases between them. The CDR3 loop is CATSDNRGNQPQHF. The CDR3 coding sequence is TGTGCCACCAGTGACAATAGGGGCAATCAGCCCCAGCATTTT.

This clonotype was detected a few times. The chain couples TRBV7-2 to TRBJ2-7; 13 bases match TRBD2. Germline assignment: CDR1 SGHTA and CDR2 FQGNSA. Trimming cost V 6 bases and J 6 bases; bases outside gene matches: 11. The CDR3 sequence is 16 residues long. CDR3 protein: CASRRTSGSLNGEQYF. CDR3 nucleotides: TGTGCCAGCAGACGGACTAGCGGGAGTTTAAACGGCGAGCAGTACTTC.

In its sample, this clonotype was seen a few times. This chain joins TRBV12-3 or TRBV12-4 and TRBJ1-1; 7 bases agree with TRBD1. J gave up 4 bases and V 6 bases, and 8 bases lay outside the gene matches. CDR3 length: 14 residues. The CDR3 sequence is CASRRDRGSTEAFF. The DNA for the CDR3 is TGTGCCAGCAGACGGGACAGAGGAAGCACTGAAGCTTTCTTT.

The J gene is TRBJ2-1, the V gene TRBV11-3, with TRBD2 matching over 11 bases. This CDR3 has 15 residues. CDR1 and CDR2 (germline): SGHNT, YENEEA. V shed 5 bases and J 5 bases; nucleotides not matched to a gene: 5. The CDR3 loop reads CASSLRGLADNEQFF. The CDR3 coding sequence is TGTGCCAGCAGCCTCCGGGGACTAGCGGACAATGAGCAGTTCTTC.

This clonotype was picked up a small number of times. The chain employs TRBV19 and TRBJ2-2; 7 bases agree with TRBD2. The V gene's germline CDR1 is LNHDA and CDR2 SQIVND (reference sequence). V lost 9 bases and J lost 5; bases outside the gene matches: 9. The CDR3 sequence is 14 residues long. CDR3 amino acids: CASSRLARTGELFF. For the CDR3, the DNA is TGTGCCAGCAGCCGACTAGCAAGGACCGGGGAGCTGTTTTTT.

The V gene is TRBV30, the J gene TRBJ1-6; 9 nucleotides line up with TRBD1. J gave up 9 bases and V 1 base, and 7 bases lay outside the gene matches. Germline CDR1 and CDR2: GTSNPN and SVGIG (reference sequence). There are 15 residues in the CDR3. The CDR3 DNA reads as TGTGCCTGGAGTGGTACAGGGGGCTGGGGTTCACCCCTCCACTTT. Its protein product is CAWSGTGGWGSPLHF.

This chain links TRBV6-4 with TRBJ2-2, with D hard to call. Trimming took 8 bases from V and 1 from J, leaving 11 bases between them. This CDR3 is 14 amino acids long. Germline CDR1 MRHNA, CDR2 SNTAGT. The CDR3, as DNA: TGTGCCAGCCGGGCCGTCTGGAACACCGGGGAGCTGTTTTTT. Translating gives CASRAVWNTGELFF.

This clonotype was observed a handful of times. The J gene is TRBJ1-1, the V gene TRBV5-1, with D uncertain. The CDR3 runs 14 residues. Trimming took 0 bases from V and 7 from J, leaving 13 bases between them. Looked up from germline, CDR1 is SGHRS and CDR2 is YFSETQ. The CDR3 DNA reads TGCGCCAGCAGCTTGGGTGGGCGAGTTCGTGAAGCTTTCTTT. As protein: CASSLGGRVREAFF.

The sample holds many counts of this clonotype. The rearrangement joins TRBV12-3 or TRBV12-4 to TRBJ2-5; 7 bases align to TRBD1. V was clipped by 3 bases and J by 2 bases; unmatched bases: 6. The CDR3 has 15 amino acids. CDR3 in DNA: TGTGCCAGCAGTTTGGACTTGGACAGGCAAGAGACCCAGTACTTC. It yields the protein CASSLDLDRQETQYF.

V gene TRBV28 combines with J gene TRBJ2-1; possibly TRBD2 for D (6 bases). V was clipped by 5 bases and J by 0 bases, with 26 bases between them. The CDR3 runs 20 residues. Germline CDR1 is MDHEN and CDR2 is SYDVKM. The CDR3 region is CASSDTVGIAAASSYNEQFF. The DNA of the CDR3 is TGTGCCAGCAGTGACACCGTTGGGATAGCGGCCGCGAGCTCCTACAATGAGCAGTTCTTC.

The V gene is TRBV29-1, the J gene TRBJ2-7, with TRBD1 matching 7 bases. This CDR3 region has 14 residues. V was clipped by 7 bases and J by 2 bases; unmatched bases: 11. The germline gives CDR1 SQVTM, CDR2 ANQGSEA. The CDR3 protein is CSAQNRDRTYEQYF. Here the CDR3 DNA reads TGCAGCGCTCAGAACCGGGACAGAACCTACGAGCAGTACTTC.